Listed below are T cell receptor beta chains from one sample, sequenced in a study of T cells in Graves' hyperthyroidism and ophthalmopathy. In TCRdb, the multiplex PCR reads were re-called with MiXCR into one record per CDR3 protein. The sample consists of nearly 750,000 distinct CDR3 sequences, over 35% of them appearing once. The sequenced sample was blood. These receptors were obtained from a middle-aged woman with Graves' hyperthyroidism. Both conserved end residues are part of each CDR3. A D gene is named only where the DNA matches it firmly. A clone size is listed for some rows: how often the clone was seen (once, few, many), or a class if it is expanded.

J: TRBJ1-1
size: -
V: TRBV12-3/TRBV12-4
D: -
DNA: TGTGCCAGCAGTTTAATAAACTGGCAGAAGAACACTGAAGCTTTCTTT
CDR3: CASSLINWQKNTEAFF

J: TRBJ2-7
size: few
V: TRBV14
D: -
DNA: TGTGCCAGCACAGGAGGGGCGCTTTTATACGAGCAGTACTTC
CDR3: CASTGGALLYEQYF

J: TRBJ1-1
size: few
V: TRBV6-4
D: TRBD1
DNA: TGTGCCAGCAGGAAGGACAGGGTGAACACTGAAGCTTTCTTT
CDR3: CASRKDRVNTEAFF

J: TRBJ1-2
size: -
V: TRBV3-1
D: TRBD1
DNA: TGTGCCAGCAGCCAGGGAACCGGGACAGTGTTAATCGGCTACACCTTC
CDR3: CASSQGTGTVLIGYTF

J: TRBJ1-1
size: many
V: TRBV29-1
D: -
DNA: TGCAGCGTTGGGGGAGGGTGGAACACTGAAGCTTTCTTT
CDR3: CSVGGGWNTEAFF

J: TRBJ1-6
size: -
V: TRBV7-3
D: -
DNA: TGTGCCTACAGCCGTGACGGATATAATTCACCCCTCCACTTT
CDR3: CAYSRDGYNSPLHF

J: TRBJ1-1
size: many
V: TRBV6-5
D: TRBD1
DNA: TGTGCCAGCAGTGGGGGACAGGGGACGGACACTGAAGCTTTCTTT
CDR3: CASSGGQGTDTEAFF

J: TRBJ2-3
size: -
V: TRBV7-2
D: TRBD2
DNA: TGTGCCAGCAGCTTATCTAGCGGGGGAACAGATACGCAGTATTTT
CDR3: CASSLSSGGTDTQYF

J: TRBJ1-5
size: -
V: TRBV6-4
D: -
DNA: TGTGCCAGCAGTTTATCGGCGGGAAACAATCAGCCCCAGCATTTT
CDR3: CASSLSAGNNQPQHF

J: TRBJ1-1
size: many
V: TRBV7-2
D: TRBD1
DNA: TGTGCCAGCAGCCCAACAGGGGGCACTGAAGCTTTCTTT
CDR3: CASSPTGGTEAFF

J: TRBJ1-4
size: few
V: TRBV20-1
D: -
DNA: TGCAGTGCTAGAGATCGCCAGGGCCTTAATGAAAAACTGTTTTTT
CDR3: CSARDRQGLNEKLFF

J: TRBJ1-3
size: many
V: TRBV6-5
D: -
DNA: TGTGCCAGCAGATCGGGGGTGACAGGAAACACCATATATTTT
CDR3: CASRSGVTGNTIYF

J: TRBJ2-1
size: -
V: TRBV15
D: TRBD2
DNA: TGTGCCACCAGCAGAGTTCTAGCGGGAGTAAGGAACAATGAGCAGTTCTTC
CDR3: CATSRVLAGVRNNEQFF

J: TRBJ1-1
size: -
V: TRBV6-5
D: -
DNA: TGTGCCAGCAGTCCCCAGCCTGGGAACACTGAAGCTTTCTTT
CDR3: CASSPQPGNTEAFF

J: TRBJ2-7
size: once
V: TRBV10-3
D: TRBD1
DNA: TGTGCCAGCAGAACCGAAGGGACAGGCTACTCCTACGAGCAGTACTTC
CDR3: CASRTEGTGYSYEQYF

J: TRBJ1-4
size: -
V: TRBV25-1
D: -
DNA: TGTGCCAGCAGTGGATTGGGGCAGGGGACCTATGAAAAACTGTTTTTT
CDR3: CASSGLGQGTYEKLFF

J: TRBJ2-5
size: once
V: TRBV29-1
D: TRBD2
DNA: TGCAGCGCTGGACTAGCGGCAGAGGCCCAGTACTTC
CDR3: CSAGLAAEAQYF

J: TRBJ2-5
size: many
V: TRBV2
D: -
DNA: TGTGCCAGCAGGGACCGTACATGGCAGGAGACCCAGTACTTC
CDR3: CASRDRTWQETQYF

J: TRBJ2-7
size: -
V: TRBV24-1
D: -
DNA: TGTGCCACCAGTGAGACTCACAGCTACGAGCAGTACTTC
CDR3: CATSETHSYEQYF

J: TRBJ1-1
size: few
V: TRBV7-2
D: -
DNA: TGTGCCAGCAGTCCTCAGGGACGGGGGGACACTGAAGCTTTCTTT
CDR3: CASSPQGRGDTEAFF

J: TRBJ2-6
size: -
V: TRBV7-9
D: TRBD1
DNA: TGTGCCAGCAGCTCCACAGGGGTTGGGGCCAACGTCCTGACTTTC
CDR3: CASSSTGVGANVLTF

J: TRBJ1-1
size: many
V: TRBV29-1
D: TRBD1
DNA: TGCAGCGCTAAAGGGACAGCTCCTGAAGCTTTCTTT
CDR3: CSAKGTAPEAFF

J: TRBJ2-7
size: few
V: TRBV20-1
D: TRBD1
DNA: TGCAGTGCTAATCAACCGGGACAGATAACCTACGAGCAGTACTTC
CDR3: CSANQPGQITYEQYF

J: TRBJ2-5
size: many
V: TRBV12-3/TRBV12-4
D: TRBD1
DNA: TGTGCCAGCAGCATACGGACAGGACAAGAGACCCAGTACTTC
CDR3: CASSIRTGQETQYF

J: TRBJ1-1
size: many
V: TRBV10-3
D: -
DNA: TGTGCCATCATAGCGCAGGGCTCTGAAGCTTTCTTT
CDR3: CAIIAQGSEAFF

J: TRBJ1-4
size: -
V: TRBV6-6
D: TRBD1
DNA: TGTGCCGGCAGTCCCCGGGACAGGGAGGAAAAACTGTTTTTT
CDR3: CAGSPRDREEKLFF

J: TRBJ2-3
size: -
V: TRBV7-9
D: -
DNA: TGTGCCAGCAGCCCGGGTCACCTTTGGGGGAGTGGAGTTAAGCCCCCAGATACGCAGTATTTT
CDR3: CASSPGHLWGSGVKPPDTQYF

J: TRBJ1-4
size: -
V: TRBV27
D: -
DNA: TGTGCCAGCAGTTTAACGGCCAGGGTAGAACTGTTTTTT
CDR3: CASSLTARVELFF

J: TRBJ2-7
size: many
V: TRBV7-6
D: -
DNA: TGTGCCAGCAGCTTATTCTCCGGCCCTTACGAGCAGTACTTC
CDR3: CASSLFSGPYEQYF

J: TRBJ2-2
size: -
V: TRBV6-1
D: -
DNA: TGTGCCAGCACCCAGGTTCACACCGGGGAGCTGTTTTTT
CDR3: CASTQVHTGELFF

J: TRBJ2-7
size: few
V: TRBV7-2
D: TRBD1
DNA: TGTGCCAGCAGCCTCCACAGGGGGCGCGATCGGAACGAGCAGTACTTC
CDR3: CASSLHRGRDRNEQYF

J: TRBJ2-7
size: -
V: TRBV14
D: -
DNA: TGTGCCAGCAGCCAAGTTATTTTTGGGGTCTCACAGACGAACGGGCAGTACTTC
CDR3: CASSQVIFGVSQTNGQYF

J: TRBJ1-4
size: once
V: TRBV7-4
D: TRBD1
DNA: TGTGCCAGCAGCTCAGGGGGCAGCGCACTTTTT
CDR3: CASSSGGSALF

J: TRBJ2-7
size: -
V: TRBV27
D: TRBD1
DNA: TGTGCCAGCAGTTTAAACGGACAGGGGTTATCCTACGAGCAGTACTTC
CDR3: CASSLNGQGLSYEQYF

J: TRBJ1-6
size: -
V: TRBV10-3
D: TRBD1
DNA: TGTGCCACCACAGGGGCCACCTCCTATAATTCACCCCTCCACTTT
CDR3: CATTGATSYNSPLHF

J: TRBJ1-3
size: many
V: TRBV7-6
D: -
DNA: TGTGCCAGCGGCCCGGAGCCCTCCTCTGGAAACACCATATATTTT
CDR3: CASGPEPSSGNTIYF

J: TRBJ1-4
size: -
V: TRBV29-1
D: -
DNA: TGCAGCGTTTCCGGGAGTGAAAAACTGTTTTTT
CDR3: CSVSGSEKLFF

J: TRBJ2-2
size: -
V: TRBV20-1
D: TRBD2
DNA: TGCAGTGCTAGAGATTGGGGGGGGGACACCGGGGAGCTGTTTTTT
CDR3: CSARDWGGDTGELFF

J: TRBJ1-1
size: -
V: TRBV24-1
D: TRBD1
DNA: TGTGCCAGCAGTTTTGGCAACAGGGGTGAAGCTTTCTTT
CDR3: CASSFGNRGEAFF

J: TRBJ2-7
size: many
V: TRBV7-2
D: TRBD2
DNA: TGTGCCAGCAGCTTCTGGCGGGAGATGGGCGAGCAGTACTTC
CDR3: CASSFWREMGEQYF

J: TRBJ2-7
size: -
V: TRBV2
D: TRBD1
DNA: TGTGCCAGCAAGGGACAGGGGTACTACGAGCAGTACTTC
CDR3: CASKGQGYYEQYF